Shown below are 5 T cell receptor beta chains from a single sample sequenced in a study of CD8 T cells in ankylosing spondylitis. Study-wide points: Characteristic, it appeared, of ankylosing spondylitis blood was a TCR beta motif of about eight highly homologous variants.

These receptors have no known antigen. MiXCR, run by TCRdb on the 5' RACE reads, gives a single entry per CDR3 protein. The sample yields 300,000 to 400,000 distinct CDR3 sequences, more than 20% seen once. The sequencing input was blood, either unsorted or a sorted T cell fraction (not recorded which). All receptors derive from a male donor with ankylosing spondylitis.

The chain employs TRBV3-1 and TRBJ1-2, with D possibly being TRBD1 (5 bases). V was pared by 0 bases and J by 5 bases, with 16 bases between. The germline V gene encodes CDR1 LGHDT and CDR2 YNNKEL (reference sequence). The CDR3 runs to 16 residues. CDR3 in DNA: TGTGCCAGCAGCCAAGAACAAGGGGCCTGGGGATATGGCTACACCTTC. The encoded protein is CASSQEQGAWGYGYTF.

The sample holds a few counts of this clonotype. The CDR3 is CAISDLGGSFYNEQFF. CDR3 coding DNA: TGTGCCATCAGTGATTTAGGGGGGAGTTTCTACAATGAGCAGTTCTTC. V is TRBV10-3 and J is TRBJ2-1; possibly TRBD1 or TRBD2 for D (6 bases each). In germline, CDR1 is ENHRY, CDR2 SYGVKD. V lost 3 bases to trimming and J lost 3 bases, with 15 bases between them. The CDR3 extends over 16 amino acids.

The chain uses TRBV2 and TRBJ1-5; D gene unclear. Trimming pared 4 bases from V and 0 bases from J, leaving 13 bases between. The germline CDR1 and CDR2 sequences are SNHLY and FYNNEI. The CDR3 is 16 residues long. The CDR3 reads CASSVGQIHSNQPQHF. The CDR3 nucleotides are TGTGCCAGCAGTGTAGGGCAGATCCATAGCAATCAGCCCCAGCATTTT.

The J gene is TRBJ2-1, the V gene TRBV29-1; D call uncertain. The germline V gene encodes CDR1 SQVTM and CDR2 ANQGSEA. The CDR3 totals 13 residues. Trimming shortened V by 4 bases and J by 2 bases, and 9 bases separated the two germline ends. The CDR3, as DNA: TGCAGCGTTGGGCGGAGTACCTACAATGAGCAGTTCTTC. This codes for CSVGRSTYNEQFF.

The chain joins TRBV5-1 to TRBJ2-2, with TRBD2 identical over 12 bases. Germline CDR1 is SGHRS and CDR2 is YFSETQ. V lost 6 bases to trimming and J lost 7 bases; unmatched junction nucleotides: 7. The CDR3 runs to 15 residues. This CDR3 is CASTRPLAGGGELFF. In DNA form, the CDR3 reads TGCGCCAGCACCCGGCCACTAGCGGGAGGCGGGGAGCTGTTTTTT.